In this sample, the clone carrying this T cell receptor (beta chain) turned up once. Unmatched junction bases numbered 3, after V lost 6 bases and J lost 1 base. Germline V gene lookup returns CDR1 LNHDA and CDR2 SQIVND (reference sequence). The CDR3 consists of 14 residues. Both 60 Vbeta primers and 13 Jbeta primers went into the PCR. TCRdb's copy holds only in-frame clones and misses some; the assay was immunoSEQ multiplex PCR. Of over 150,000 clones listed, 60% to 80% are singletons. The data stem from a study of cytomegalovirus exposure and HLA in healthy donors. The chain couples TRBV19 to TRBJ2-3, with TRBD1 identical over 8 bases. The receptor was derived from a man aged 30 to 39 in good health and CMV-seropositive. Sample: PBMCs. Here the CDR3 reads CASRATGGTDTQYF. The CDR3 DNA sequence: TGTGCCAGTAGGGCGACAGGGGGCACAGATACGCAGTATTTT.